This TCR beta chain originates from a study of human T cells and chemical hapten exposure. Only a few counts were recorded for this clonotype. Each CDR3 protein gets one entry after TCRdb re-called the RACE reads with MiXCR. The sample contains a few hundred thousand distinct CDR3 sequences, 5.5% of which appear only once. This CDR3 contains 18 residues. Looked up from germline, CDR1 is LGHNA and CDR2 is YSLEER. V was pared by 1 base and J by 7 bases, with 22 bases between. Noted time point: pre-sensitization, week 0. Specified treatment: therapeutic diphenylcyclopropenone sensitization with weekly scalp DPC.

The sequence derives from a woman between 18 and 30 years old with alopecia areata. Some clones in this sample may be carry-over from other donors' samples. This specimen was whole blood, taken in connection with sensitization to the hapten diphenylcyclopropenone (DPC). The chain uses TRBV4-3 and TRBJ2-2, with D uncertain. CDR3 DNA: TGCGCCAGCAGCCAAGCCCTAGGGATTGGGGTCGGGTTCGGGGAGCTGTTTTTT. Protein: CASSQALGIGVGFGELFF.